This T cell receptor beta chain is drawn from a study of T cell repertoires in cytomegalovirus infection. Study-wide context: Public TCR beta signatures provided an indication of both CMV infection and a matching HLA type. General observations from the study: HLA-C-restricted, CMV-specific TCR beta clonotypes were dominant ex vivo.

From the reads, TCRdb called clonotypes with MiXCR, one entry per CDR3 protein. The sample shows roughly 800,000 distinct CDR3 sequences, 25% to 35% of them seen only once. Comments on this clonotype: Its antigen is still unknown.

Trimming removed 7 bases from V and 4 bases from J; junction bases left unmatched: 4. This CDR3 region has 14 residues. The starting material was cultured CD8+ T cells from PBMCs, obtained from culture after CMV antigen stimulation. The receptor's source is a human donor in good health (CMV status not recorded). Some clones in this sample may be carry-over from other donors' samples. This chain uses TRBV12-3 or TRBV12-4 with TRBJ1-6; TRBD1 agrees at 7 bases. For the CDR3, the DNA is TGTGCCAGCACCCAGACAGGGTATAATTCACCCCTCCACTTT. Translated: CASTQTGYNSPLHF.